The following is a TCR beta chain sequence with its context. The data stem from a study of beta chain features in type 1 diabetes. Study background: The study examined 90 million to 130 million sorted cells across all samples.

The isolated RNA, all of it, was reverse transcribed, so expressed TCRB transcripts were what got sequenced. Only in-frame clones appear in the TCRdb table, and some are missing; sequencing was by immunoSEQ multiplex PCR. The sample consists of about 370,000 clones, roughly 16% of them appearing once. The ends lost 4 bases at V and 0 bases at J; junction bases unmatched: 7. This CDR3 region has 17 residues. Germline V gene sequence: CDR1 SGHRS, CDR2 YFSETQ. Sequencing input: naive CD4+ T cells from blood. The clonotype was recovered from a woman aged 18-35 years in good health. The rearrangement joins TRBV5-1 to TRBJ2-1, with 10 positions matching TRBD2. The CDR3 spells CASSRTSGGSSYNEQFF. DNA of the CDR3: TGCGCCAGCAGCCGGACTAGCGGAGGAAGCTCCTACAATGAGCAGTTCTTC.